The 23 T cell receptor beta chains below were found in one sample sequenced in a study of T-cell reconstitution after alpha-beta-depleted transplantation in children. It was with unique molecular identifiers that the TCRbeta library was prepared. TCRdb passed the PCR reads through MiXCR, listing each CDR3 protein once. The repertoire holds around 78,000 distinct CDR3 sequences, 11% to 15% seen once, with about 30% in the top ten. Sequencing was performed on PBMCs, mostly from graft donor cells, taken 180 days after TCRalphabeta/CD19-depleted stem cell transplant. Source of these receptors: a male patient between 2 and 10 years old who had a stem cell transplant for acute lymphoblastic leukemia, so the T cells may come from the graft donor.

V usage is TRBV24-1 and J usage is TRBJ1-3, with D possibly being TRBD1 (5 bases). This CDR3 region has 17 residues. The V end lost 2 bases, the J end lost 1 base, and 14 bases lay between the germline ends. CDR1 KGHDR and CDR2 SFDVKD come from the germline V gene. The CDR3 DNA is TGTGCCACCAGTGATTCGCCGAGTAAGGGGTCTGGAAACACCATATATTTT. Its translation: CATSDSPSKGSGNTIYF.

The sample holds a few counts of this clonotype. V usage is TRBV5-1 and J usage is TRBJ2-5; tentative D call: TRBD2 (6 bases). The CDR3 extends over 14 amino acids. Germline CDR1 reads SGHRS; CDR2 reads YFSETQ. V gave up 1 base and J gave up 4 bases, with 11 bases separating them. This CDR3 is CASSLWRGRETQYF. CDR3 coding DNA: TGCGCCAGCAGCTTGTGGCGGGGCAGAGAGACCCAGTACTTC.

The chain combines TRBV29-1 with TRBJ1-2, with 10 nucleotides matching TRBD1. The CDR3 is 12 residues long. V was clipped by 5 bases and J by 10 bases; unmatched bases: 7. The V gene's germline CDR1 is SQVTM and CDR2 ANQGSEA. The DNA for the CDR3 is TGCAGCGTTCACGGGACAGGGGCAGCCTACACCTTC. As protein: CSVHGTGAAYTF. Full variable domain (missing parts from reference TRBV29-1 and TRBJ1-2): SAVISQKPSRDICQRGTSLTIQCQVDSQVTMMFWYRQQPGQSLTLIATANQGSEATYESGFVIDKFPISRPNLTFSTLTVSNMSPEDSSIYLCSVHGTGAAYTFGSGTRLTVV.

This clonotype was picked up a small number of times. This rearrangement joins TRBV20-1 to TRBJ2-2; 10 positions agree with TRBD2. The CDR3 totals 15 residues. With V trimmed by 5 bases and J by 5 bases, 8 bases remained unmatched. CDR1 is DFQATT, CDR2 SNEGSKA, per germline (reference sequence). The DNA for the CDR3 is TGCAGTGCTGGGGCGAGCGGGGGGGCGACCGGGGAGCTGTTTTTT. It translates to CSAGASGGATGELFF.

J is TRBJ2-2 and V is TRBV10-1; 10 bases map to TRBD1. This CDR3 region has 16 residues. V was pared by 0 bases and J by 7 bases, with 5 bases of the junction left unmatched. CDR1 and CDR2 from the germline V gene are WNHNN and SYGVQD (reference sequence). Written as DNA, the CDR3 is TGCGCCAGCAGTGAGTCCCGGACAGGGGGAATCGGGGAGCTGTTTTTT. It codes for CASSESRTGGIGELFF.

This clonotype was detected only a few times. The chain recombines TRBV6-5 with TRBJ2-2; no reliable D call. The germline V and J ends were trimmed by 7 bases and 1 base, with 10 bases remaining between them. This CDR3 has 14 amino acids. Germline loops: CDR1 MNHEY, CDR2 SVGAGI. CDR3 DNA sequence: TGTGCCAGCATTATTTTAGGGAACACCGGGGAGCTGTTTTTT. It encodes CASIILGNTGELFF.

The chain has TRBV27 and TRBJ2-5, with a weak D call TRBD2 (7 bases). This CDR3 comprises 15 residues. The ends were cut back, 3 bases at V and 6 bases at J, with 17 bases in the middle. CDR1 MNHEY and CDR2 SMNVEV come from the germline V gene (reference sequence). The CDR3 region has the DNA TGTGCCAGCAGTTTGGGAAGGGGGGGTATAAAGACCCAGTACTTC. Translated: CASSLGRGGIKTQYF.

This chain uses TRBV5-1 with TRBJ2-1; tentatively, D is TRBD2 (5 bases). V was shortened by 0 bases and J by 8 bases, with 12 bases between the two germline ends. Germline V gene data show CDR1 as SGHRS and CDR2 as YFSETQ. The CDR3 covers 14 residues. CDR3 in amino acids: CASSLAHSGYEQFF. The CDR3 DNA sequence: TGCGCCAGCAGCTTGGCCCACTCGGGGTATGAGCAGTTCTTC. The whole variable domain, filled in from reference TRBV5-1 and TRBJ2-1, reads KAGVTQTPRYLIKTRGQQVTLSCSPISGHRSVSWYQQTPGQGLQFLFEYFSETQRNKGNFPGRFSGRQFSNSRSEMNVSTLELGDSALYLCASSLAHSGYEQFFGPGTRLTVL.

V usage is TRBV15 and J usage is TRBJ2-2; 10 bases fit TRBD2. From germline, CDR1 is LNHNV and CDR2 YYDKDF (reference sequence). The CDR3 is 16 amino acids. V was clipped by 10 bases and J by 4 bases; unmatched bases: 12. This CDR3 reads CAISSSGRASTGELFF. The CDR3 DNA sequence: TGTGCCATCTCCTCGAGCGGGAGGGCCAGCACCGGGGAGCTGTTTTTT.

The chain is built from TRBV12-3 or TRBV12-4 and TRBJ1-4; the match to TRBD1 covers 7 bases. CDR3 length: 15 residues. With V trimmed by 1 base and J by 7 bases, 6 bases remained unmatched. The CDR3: CASSLGRGRLEKLFF. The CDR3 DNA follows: TGTGCCAGCAGTTTAGGAAGGGGGCGTCTTGAAAAACTGTTTTTT.

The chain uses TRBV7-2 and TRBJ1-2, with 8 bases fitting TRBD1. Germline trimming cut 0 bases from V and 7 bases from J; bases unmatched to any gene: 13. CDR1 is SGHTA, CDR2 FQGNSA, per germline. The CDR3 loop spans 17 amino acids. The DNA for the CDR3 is TGTGCCAGCAGCTTAGCCCTACTGGACAGGGTGGTGGGTGGCTACACCTTC. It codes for CASSLALLDRVVGGYTF. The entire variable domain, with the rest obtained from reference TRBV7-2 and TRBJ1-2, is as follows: GAGVSQSPSNKVTEKGKDVELRCDPISGHTALYWYRQSLGQGLEFLIYFQGNSAPDKSGLPSDRFSAERTGGSVSTLTIQRTQQEDSAVYLCASSLALLDRVVGGYTFGSGTRLTVV.

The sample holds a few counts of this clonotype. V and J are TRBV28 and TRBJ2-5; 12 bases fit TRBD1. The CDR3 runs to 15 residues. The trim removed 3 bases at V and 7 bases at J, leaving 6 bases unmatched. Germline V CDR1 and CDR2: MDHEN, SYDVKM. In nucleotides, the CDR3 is TGTGCCAGCAGTTTGGGGACAGGGGGCGCCGGGACCCAGTACTTC. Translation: CASSLGTGGAGTQYF.

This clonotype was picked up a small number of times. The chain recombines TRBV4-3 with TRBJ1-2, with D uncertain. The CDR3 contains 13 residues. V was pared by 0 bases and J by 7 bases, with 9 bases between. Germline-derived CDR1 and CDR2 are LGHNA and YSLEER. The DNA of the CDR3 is TGCGCCAGCAGCCAAGATGGGATTGGTGGCTACACCTTC. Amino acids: CASSQDGIGGYTF.

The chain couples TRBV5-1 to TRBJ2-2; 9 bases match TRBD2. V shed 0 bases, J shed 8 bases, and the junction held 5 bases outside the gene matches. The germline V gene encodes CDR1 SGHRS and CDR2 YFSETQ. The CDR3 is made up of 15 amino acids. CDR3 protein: CASSLGLAEVGELFF. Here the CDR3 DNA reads TGCGCCAGCAGCTTGGGACTAGCGGAAGTTGGGGAGCTGTTTTTT. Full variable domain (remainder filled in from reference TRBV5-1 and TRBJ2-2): KAGVTQTPRYLIKTRGQQVTLSCSPISGHRSVSWYQQTPGQGLQFLFEYFSETQRNKGNFPGRFSGRQFSNSRSEMNVSTLELGDSALYLCASSLGLAEVGELFFGEGSRLTVL.

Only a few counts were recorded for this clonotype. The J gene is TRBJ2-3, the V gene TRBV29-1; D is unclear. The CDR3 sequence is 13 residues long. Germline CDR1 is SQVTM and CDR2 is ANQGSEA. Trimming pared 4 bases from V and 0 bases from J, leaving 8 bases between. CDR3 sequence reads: CSVGLASTDTQYF. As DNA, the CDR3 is TGCAGCGTTGGACTTGCTAGCACAGATACGCAGTATTTT.

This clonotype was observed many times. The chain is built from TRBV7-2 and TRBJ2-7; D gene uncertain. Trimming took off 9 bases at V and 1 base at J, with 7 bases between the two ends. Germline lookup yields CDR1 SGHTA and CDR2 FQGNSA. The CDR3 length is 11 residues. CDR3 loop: CASRDSYEQYF. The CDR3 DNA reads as TGTGCCAGTAGGGATTCCTACGAGCAGTACTTC.

Here the CDR3 reads CSAKDSYEQYF. The CDR3 region has the DNA TGCAGTGCTAAAGACAGCTACGAGCAGTACTTC. The rearrangement links TRBV20-1 to TRBJ2-7; D is possibly TRBD1 (5 bases). CDR1 is DFQATT and CDR2 is SNEGSKA in the germline V gene (reference sequence). Trimming pared 4 bases from V and 3 bases from J, leaving 7 bases between. The CDR3 sequence is 11 residues long.

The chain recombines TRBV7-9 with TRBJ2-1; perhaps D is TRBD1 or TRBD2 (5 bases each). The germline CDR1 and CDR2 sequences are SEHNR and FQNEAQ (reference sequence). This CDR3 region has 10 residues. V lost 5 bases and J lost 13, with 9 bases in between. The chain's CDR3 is CASSLGTQFF. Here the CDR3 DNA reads TGTGCCAGCAGCCTCGGGACCCAGTTCTTC.

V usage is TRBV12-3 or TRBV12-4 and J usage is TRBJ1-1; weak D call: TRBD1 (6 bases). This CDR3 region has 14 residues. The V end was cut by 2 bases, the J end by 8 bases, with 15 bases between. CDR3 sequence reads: CASSLSALDREAFF. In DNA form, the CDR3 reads TGTGCCAGCAGTTTATCCGCGCTAGACAGGGAAGCTTTCTTT.

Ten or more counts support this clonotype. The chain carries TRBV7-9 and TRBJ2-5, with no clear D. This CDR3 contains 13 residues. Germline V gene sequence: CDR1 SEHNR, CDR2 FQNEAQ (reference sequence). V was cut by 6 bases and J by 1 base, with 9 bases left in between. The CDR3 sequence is CASRPHSQETQYF. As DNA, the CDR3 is TGTGCCAGCAGACCCCACAGCCAAGAGACCCAGTACTTC.

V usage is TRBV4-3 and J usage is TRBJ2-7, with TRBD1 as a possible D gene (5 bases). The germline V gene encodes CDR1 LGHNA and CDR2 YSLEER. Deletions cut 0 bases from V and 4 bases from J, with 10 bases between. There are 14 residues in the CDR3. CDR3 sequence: CASSQEQGSYEQYF. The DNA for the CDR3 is TGCGCCAGCAGCCAAGAGCAGGGATCGTACGAGCAGTACTTC.

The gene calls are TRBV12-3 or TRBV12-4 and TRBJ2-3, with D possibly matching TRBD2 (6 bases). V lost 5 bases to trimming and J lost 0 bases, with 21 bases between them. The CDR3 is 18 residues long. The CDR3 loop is CASSTGTRKVLSTDTQYF. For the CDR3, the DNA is TGTGCCAGCAGTACCGGGACTCGGAAGGTACTTAGCACAGATACGCAGTATTTT.

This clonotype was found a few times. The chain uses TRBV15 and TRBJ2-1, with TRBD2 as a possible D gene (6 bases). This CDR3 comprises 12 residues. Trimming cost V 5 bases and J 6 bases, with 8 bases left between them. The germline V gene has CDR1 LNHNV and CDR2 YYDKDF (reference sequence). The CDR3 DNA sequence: TGTGCCACCAGCCCGGGAGCCAATGAGCAGTTCTTC. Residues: CATSPGANEQFF.